These 4 T cell receptor beta chains were sequenced from one sample in a study of neurological immune-mediated disorders. TCRdb processed the 5' RACE reads anew with MiXCR; each CDR3 protein has one entry. Seen here are around 78,000 distinct CDR3 sequences, 17% observed once, and the top ten hold 15%. Sequenced material: PBMCs. The origin of the receptors is a middle-aged woman in good health.

Many counts were recorded for this clonotype. The chain joins TRBV5-5 to TRBJ2-7; no definite D call. Trimming left V 0 bases short and J 7 bases short, with 17 bases between. Germline V CDR1 and CDR2: SGHKS, YYEKEE (reference sequence). This CDR3 contains 15 residues. This chain's CDR3 is CASSLGQTSIGEQYF. CDR3 DNA sequence: TGTGCCAGCAGCTTGGGGCAGACGTCTATTGGGGAGCAGTACTTC.

The V gene is TRBV10-3, the J gene TRBJ1-1, with D possibly TRBD1 on 6 matching bases. CDR3 size: 13 residues. The V and J ends lost 11 bases and 1 base respectively, with 14 bases between them. Germline loops: CDR1 ENHRY, CDR2 SYGVKD. The CDR3 loop is CAASIGGNTEAFF. DNA for the CDR3: TGTGCCGCATCCATAGGGGGGAACACTGAAGCTTTCTTT.

This clonotype showed up just a few times. The rearrangement links TRBV20-1 to TRBJ1-1; D may be TRBD1 (5 bases). CDR1 is DFQATT and CDR2 is SNEGSKA in the germline V gene (reference sequence). The ends were cut back, 3 bases at V and 5 bases at J, with 10 bases in the middle. The CDR3 has 12 residues. Here the CDR3 reads CSASPGGTEAFF. The DNA for the CDR3 is TGCAGTGCTAGCCCGGGGGGGACTGAAGCTTTCTTT.

The chain has TRBV4-1 and TRBJ1-4; unclear D gene. The CDR3 length is 12 residues. The germline CDR1 and CDR2 sequences are MGHRA and YSYEKL. V shed 0 bases and J shed 10 bases, with 6 bases lying between them. For the CDR3, the DNA is TGCGCCAGCAGCCAAGATGTGGGAAAACTGTTTTTT. It codes for CASSQDVGKLFF.